The present T cell receptor (beta chain) was sequenced within a study of neoadjuvant anti-PD-1 for oral cavity cancer. About the research overall: Nivolumab at 3 mg/kg was mostly given biweekly, three to four doses, pre-surgery. Patients without progression got a fourth dose around day 43.

Profiled with immunoSEQ multiplex PCR; TCRdb holds only in-frame clones, not every one. The table has tens of thousands of clones, about 86% seen once. These oral cavity squamous cell carcinomas were HPV-negative and locally advanced. Analysis of PBMCs was direct, with no culture step. This sample comprised PBMCs, obtained before nivolumab (anti-PD-1) treatment. This receptor was taken from a person aged 35-79 years with oral cavity squamous cell carcinoma.

CDR3 loop: CAWSVGGTAETQYF. The DNA for the CDR3 is TGTGCCTGGAGTGTCGGCGGGACTGCGGAGACCCAGTACTTC. The chain is built from TRBV30 and TRBJ2-5, with a tentative D call TRBD2 (6 bases). The V end was cut by 0 bases, the J end by 5 bases, with 13 bases between. The germline V gene encodes CDR1 GTSNPN and CDR2 SVGIG (reference sequence). CDR3 length: 14 residues.